This TCR beta chain appears in the sequencing data of a study of blood T cell repertoires in COVID-19. Across the study: Acute-phase and convalescent COVID-19 samples originated in the United States, Italy and Spain. Sample material is recorded as cDNA or gDNA derived from T cells, B-cell-depleted T cells, or PBMCs.

Here immunoSEQ multiplex PCR was the method, and the copy in TCRdb shows in-frame clones only, minus some. The data contain 200,000 to 250,000 clones, 90% of them seen just once; the ten biggest clones take up more than 12%. CDR1 and CDR2 from the germline V gene are SGHRS and YFSETQ. This CDR3 has 14 residues. V was cut by 5 bases and J by 3 bases, with 9 bases left in between. Recruitment covered about two dozen US areas and drew participants whose ages spanned roughly 18 to 89 years. It was within 2 weeks before study entry that exposed participants met a COVID-19 case. The chain joins TRBV5-1 to TRBJ1-6; perhaps TRBD1 as D (6 bases). The receptor's source is a man between 25 and 39 years old who had been exposed to COVID-19. Sequencing was carried out using PBMCs or T cells enriched from blood (not recorded which). This CDR3 is CASRRGGYNSPLHF. The CDR3 DNA sequence: TGCGCCAGCAGAAGGGGGGGCTATAATTCACCCCTCCACTTT.